This is a list of T cell receptor beta chains from one sample in a study of cytomegalovirus exposure and HLA in healthy donors. The table came from immunoSEQ multiplex PCR; TCRdb's copy has only in-frame clones and leaves some out. The sample has over 70,000 clones; around 71% are singletons. The sample comprised PBMCs. The source is a man aged 25 to 40 in good health and CMV-seronegative. CDR3s leave out the opening cysteine and the closing phenylalanine or tryptophan.

V: TRBV18; J: TRBJ2-4; CDR3: ASSLTKGTDIQY
V: TRBV29-1; J: TRBJ2-7; CDR3: SVWGVNSYEQY
V: TRBV27; J: TRBJ2-7; CDR3: ASSIGQGSTEQY
V: TRBV20-1; J: TRBJ1-2; CDR3: SAKQGDGYT
V: TRBV29-1; J: TRBJ1-2; CDR3: SVGGGTFGYT
V: TRBV6-1; J: TRBJ1-1; CDR3: ASSEQGGEAF
V: TRBV14; J: TRBJ2-1; CDR3: ASSQGAVLVNEQF
V: TRBV9; J: TRBJ1-1; CDR3: ASSVVDGGGGTEAF
V: TRBV14; J: TRBJ2-1; CDR3: ASSPQTGRNEQF
V: TRBV7-9; J: TRBJ2-5; CDR3: ASSLPSWEGRETQY
V: TRBV9; J: TRBJ2-1; CDR3: ASSVGTSGRAIHNEQF
V: TRBV4-1; J: TRBJ1-1; CDR3: ASSPRQHTEAF
V: TRBV5-1; J: TRBJ1-1; CDR3: ASSLESGIRGTEAF
V: TRBV28; J: TRBJ1-2; CDR3: ASSLSDRGYGYT
V: TRBV30; J: TRBJ1-6; CDR3: AWNMGQGNSPLH
V: TRBV5-8; J: TRBJ1-1; CDR3: ASSLDRNTEAF
V: TRBV7-9; J: TRBJ1-1; CDR3: AALGGGGGFSEAF
V: TRBV4-3; J: TRBJ1-1; CDR3: ASSRGSLGDTEAF
V: TRBV7-9; J: TRBJ2-1; CDR3: ASSRGLHSYNEQF
V: TRBV10-2; J: TRBJ1-1; CDR3: ASSINRGLVPEAF
V: TRBV15; J: TRBJ1-1; CDR3: ATSSYRGLNTEAF
V: TRBV4-3; J: TRBJ2-7; CDR3: ASSQMEGQGSYEQY
V: TRBV27; J: TRBJ2-7; CDR3: ASSRREEDYEQY
V: TRBV10-3; J: TRBJ2-1; CDR3: AISATSGNEQF
V: TRBV29-1; J: TRBJ2-3; CDR3: SASPSGGLTDTQY
V: TRBV4-1; J: TRBJ2-7; CDR3: ASSQGDGTGSYEQY
V: TRBV4-3; J: TRBJ1-5; CDR3: ASSSGRGHQPQH
V: TRBV7-2; J: TRBJ1-1; CDR3: ASSLDRRGTEAF
V: TRBV7-8; J: TRBJ1-1; CDR3: ASSPRAGGFMNTEAF
V: TRBV5-1; J: TRBJ1-1; CDR3: ASSLGPGYTEAF
V: TRBV6-5; J: TRBJ2-1; CDR3: ASSLGGDGGSERRF
V: TRBV6-5; J: TRBJ1-6; CDR3: ASSYGRSNSPLH
V: TRBV7-2; J: TRBJ2-5; CDR3: ASSSQGAGETQY
V: TRBV5-1; J: TRBJ1-1; CDR3: ASSLGQGSTEAF
V: TRBV6-4; J: TRBJ2-2; CDR3: ASQTDPNTGELF
V: TRBV19; J: TRBJ2-5; CDR3: ASSMIRDRGLTQY
V: TRBV27; J: TRBJ1-5; CDR3: ASSLMGEQPQH
V: TRBV2; J: TRBJ2-1; CDR3: ARAGLAGVGNNEQF
V: TRBV28; J: TRBJ2-1; CDR3: ASSSPRASGSNGEQF
V: TRBV7-3; J: TRBJ2-5; CDR3: ASSLRKAGGETQY
V: TRBV20-1; J: TRBJ1-1; CDR3: SAASRNGAF
V: TRBV4-2; J: TRBJ1-6; CDR3: ASSQDGGQYNSPLH
V: TRBV5-1; J: TRBJ2-7; CDR3: ASSLGQGEDEQY
V: TRBV19; J: TRBJ1-2; CDR3: ASSRFDSDGYT
V: TRBV9; J: TRBJ1-1; CDR3: ASSVAAQGVNTEAF
V: TRBV2; J: TRBJ2-1; CDR3: ATGAGGRYDEQF
V: TRBV29-1; J: TRBJ2-1; CDR3: SVVILAGIKYNEQF